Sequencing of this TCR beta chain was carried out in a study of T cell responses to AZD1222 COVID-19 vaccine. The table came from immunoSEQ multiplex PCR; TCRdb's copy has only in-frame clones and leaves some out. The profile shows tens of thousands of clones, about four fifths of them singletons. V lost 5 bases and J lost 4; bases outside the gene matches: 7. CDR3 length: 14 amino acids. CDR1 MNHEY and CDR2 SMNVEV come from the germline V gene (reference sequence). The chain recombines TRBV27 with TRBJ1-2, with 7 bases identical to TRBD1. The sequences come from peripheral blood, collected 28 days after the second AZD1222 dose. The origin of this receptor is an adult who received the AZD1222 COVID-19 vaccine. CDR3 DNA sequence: TGTGCCAGCAGTCCTGGGACAGACTCCTATGGCTACACCTTC. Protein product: CASSPGTDSYGYTF.